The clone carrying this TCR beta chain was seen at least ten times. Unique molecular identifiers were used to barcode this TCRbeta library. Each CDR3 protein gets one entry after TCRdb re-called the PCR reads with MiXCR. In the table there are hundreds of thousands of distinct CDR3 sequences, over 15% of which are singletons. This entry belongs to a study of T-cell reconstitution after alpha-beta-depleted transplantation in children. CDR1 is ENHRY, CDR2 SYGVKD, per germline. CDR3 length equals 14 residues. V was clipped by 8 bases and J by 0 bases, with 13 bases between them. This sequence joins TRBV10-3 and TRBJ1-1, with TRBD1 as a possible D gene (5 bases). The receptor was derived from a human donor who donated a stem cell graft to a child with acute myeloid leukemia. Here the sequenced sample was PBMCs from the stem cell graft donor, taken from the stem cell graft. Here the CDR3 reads CAIFDGAVNTEAFF. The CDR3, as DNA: TGTGCCATCTTCGACGGGGCTGTGAACACTGAAGCTTTCTTT.